This TCR beta chain originates from a study of a mutant IDH1 vaccine in newly diagnosed glioma. Overall study: Eight vaccinations were given in weeks 1, 3, 5, 7, 11, 15, 19 and 23. Vaccine administration was initiated 4-6 weeks following radiotherapy alone, or with temozolomide cycles. Those enrolled had earlier been treated with radiotherapy, temozolomide, or both, mostly both.

Points on this clone: The antigen remains undetermined.

Libraries were prepared by immunoSEQ multiplex PCR; TCRdb keeps only in-frame clonotypes and omits some of them. The sample lists fewer than 75,000 clones, approximately 84% occurring once. The CDR3 consists of 14 residues. Germline V gene lookup returns CDR1 SGHAT and CDR2 FQDESV (reference sequence). V was pared by 2 bases and J by 5 bases, with 7 bases between. Time point noted: week 11, during vaccination. The study gave 300 ug of mutant IDH1 20-mer peptide per vaccine dose, with topical imiquimod. This TCR derives from a woman between 45 and 65 years old with glioma. The V and J genes are TRBV11-1 and TRBJ1-6, with D perhaps matching TRBD1 (6 bases). The sequenced sample was PBMCs, obtained from a glioma patient whose treatment included an IDH1 peptide vaccine. CDR3: CASSLHRDNSPLHF. The CDR3 region has the DNA TGTGCCAGCAGCTTACACAGGGATAATTCACCCCTCCACTTT. The full variable domain, in which reference TRBV11-1 and TRBJ1-6 provide the parts outside the CDR3, is EAEVAQSPRYKITEKSQAVAFWCDPISGHATLYWYRQILGQGPELLVQFQDESVVDDSQLPKDRFSAERLKGVDSTLKIQPAELGDSAMYLCASSLHRDNSPLHFGNGTRLTVT.